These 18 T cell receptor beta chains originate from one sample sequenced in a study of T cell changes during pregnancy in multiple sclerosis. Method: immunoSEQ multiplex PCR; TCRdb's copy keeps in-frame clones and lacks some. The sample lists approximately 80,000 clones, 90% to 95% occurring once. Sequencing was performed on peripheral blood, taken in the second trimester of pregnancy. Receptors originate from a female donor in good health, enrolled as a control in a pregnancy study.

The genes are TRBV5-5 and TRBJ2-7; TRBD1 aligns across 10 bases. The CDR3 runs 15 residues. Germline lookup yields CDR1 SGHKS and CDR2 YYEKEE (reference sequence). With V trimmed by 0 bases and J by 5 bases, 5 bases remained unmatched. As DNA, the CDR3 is TGTGCCAGCAGCTTGGACCCCGGGACAGGGGACGAGCAGTACTTC. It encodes CASSLDPGTGDEQYF. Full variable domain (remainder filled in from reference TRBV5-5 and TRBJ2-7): DAGVTQSPTHLIKTRGQQVTLRCSPISGHKSVSWYQQVLGQGPQFIFQYYEKEERGRGNFPDRFSARQFPNYSSELNVNALLLGDSALYLCASSLDPGTGDEQYFGPGTRLTVT.

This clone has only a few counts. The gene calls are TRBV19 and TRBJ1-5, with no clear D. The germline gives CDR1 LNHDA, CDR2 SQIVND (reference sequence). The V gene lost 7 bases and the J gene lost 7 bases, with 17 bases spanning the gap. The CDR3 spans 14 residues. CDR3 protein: CASTSGGPDQPQHF. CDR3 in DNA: TGTGCCAGTACCTCGGGAGGCCCCGACCAGCCCCAGCATTTT. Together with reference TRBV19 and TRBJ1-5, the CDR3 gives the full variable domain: DGGITQSPKYLFRKEGQNVTLSCEQNLNHDAMYWYRQDPGQGLRLIYYSQIVNDFQKGDIAEGYSVSREKKESFPLTVTSAQKNPTAFYLCASTSGGPDQPQHFGDGTRLSIL.

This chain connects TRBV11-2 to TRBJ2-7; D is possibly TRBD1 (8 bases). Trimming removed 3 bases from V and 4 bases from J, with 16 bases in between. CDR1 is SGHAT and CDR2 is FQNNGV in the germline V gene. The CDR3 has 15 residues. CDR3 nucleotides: TGTGCCAGCAGCTTCGACAGGGGAGGGTATTACGAGCAGTACTTC. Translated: CASSFDRGGYYEQYF.

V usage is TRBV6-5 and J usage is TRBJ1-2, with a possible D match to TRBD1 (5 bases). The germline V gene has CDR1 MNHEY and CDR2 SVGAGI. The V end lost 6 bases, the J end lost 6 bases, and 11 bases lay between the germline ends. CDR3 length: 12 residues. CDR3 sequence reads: CASSYGQNGYTF. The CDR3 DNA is TGTGCCAGCAGCTATGGACAAAATGGCTACACCTTC.

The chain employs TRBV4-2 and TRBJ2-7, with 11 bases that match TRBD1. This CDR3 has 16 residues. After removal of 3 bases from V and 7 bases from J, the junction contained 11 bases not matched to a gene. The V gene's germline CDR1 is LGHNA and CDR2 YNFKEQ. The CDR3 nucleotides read TGTGCCAGCAGCCAGGATGGGACAGGGGGGGTGGGGGAGCAGTACTTC. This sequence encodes CASSQDGTGGVGEQYF.

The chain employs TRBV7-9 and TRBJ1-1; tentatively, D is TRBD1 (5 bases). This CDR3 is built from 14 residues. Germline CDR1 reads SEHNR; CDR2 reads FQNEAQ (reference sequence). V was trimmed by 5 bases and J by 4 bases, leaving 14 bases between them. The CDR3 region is CASSPHGASTEAFF. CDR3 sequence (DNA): TGTGCCAGCAGCCCCCATGGGGCAAGCACTGAAGCTTTCTTT.

The CDR3 DNA sequence: TGTGCCAGCAGTGAACGGGTAGCAAACTATGGCTACACCTTC. Translation gives CASSERVANYGYTF. This rearrangement joins TRBV2 to TRBJ1-2, with D hard to call. CDR1 and CDR2 (germline): SNHLY, FYNNEI. This CDR3 has 14 amino acids. Trimming pared 2 bases from V and 2 bases from J, leaving 9 bases between.

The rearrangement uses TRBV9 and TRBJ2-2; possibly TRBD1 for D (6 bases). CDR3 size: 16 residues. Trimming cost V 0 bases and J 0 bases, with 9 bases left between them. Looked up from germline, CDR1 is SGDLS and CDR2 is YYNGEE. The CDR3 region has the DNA TGTGCCAGCAGCGTAGGACAGGCCACGAACACCGGGGAGCTGTTTTTT. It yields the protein CASSVGQATNTGELFF.

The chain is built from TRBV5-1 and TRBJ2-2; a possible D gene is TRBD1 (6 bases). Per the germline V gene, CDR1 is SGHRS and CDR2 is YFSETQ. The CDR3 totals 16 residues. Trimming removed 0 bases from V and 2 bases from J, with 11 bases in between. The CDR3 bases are TGCGCCAGCAGCTTGGACCAGGGGATTAACACCGGGGAGCTGTTTTTT. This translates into CASSLDQGINTGELFF.

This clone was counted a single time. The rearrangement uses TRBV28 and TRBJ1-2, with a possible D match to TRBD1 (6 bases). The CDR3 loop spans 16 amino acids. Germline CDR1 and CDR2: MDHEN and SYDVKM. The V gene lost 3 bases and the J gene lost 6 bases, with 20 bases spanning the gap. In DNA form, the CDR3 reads TGTGCCAGCAGTTTTTCATGGTCAGGGGCTGTGGATGGCTACACCTTC. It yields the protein CASSFSWSGAVDGYTF.

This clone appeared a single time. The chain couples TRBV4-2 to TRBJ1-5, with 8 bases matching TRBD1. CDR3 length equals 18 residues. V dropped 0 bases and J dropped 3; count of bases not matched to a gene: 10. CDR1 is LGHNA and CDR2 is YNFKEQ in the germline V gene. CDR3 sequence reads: CASSQDGTGTGYNQPQHF. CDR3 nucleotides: TGTGCCAGCAGCCAAGACGGGACCGGGACAGGCTACAATCAGCCCCAGCATTTT.

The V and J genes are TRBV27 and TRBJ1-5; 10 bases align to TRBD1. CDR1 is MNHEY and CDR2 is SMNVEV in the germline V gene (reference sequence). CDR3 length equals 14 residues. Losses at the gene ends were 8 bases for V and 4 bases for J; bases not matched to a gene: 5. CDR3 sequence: CASRTGGANQPQHF. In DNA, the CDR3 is TGTGCCAGCCGGACAGGGGGAGCGAATCAGCCCCAGCATTTT.

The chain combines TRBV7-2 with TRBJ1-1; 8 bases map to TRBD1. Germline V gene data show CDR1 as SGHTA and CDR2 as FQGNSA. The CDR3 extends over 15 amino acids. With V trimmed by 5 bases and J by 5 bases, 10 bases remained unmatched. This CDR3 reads CASSPGRTGRTEAFF. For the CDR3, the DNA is TGTGCCAGCAGCCCAGGGCGGACAGGGAGGACTGAAGCTTTCTTT.

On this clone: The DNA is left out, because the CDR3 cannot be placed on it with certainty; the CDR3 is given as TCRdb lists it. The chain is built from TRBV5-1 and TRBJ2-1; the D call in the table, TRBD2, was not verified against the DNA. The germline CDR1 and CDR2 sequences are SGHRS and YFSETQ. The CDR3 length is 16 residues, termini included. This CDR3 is CASSSKVGGGSFRRFF.

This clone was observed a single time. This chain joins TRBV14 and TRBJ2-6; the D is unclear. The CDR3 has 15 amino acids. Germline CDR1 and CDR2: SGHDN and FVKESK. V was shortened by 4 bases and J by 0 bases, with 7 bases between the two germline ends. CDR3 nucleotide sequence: TGTGCCAGCAGCCGCGTCGGCTCTGGGGCCAACGTCCTGACTTTC. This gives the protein CASSRVGSGANVLTF.

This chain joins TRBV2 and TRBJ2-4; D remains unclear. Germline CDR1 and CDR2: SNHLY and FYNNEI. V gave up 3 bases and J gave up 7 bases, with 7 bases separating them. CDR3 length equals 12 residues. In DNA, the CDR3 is TGTGCCAGCAGTGACACTCCTAACATTCAGTACTTC. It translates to CASSDTPNIQYF.

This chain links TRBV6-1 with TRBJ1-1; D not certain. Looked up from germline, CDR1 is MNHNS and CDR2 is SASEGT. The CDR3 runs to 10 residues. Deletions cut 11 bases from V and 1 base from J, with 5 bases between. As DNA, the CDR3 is TGTGCCTGTCGGAACACTGAAGCTTTCTTT. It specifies CACRNTEAFF.

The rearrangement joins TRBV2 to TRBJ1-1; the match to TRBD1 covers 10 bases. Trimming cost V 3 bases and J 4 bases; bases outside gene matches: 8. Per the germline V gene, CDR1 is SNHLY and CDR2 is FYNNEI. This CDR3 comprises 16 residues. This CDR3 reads CASSEGTGVLGTEAFF. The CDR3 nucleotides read TGTGCCAGCAGTGAGGGGACAGGGGTTCTGGGCACTGAAGCTTTCTTT.